This T cell receptor beta chain emerged from a study of T cell responses to AZD1222 COVID-19 vaccine. Findings and caveats of the study: Repertoires in all cases were sampled only once the peak T cell response had passed.

Of note for this clone: What it binds is unknown.

The repertoire was sequenced with immunoSEQ multiplex PCR; TCRdb's copy has only in-frame clones and lacks some. In the table there are approximately 130,000 clones, about 89% of which are singletons. Looked up from germline, CDR1 is SGHAT and CDR2 is FQNNGV. The CDR3 extends over 16 amino acids. Unmatched junction bases numbered 7, after V lost 1 base and J lost 5 bases. V is TRBV11-2 and J is TRBJ2-2, with 7 positions matching TRBD1. The clonotype originates from an adult in good health. Sequences were derived from peripheral blood, sampled on day 0 of AZD1222 vaccination. CDR3 bases: TGTGCCAGCAGCTTAGGAGGGACAGCAGGTACCGGGGAGCTGTTTTTT. This gives the protein CASSLGGTAGTGELFF.